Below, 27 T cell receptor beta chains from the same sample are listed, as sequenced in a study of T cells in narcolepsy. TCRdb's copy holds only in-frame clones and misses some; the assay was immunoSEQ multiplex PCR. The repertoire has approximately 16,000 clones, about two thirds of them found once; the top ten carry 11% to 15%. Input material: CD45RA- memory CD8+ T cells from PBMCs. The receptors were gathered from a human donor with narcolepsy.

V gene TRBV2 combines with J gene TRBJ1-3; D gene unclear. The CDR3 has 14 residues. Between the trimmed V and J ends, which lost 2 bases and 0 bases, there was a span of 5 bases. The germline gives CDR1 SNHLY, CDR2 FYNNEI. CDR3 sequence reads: CASSESGSGNTIYF. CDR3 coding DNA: TGTGCCAGCAGTGAATCAGGCTCTGGAAACACCATATATTTT. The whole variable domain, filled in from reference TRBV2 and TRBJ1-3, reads EPEVTQTPSHQVTQMGQEVILRCVPISNHLYFYWYRQILGQKVEFLVSFYNNEISEKSEIFDDQFSVERPDGSNFTLKIRSTKLEDSAMYFCASSESGSGNTIYFGEGSWLTVV.

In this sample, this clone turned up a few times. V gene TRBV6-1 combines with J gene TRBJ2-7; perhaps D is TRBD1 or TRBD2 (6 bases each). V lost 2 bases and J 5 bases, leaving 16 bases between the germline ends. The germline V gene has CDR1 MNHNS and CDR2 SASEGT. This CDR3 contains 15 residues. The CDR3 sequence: CASSEFWGAHNEQYF. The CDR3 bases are TGTGCCAGCAGTGAATTTTGGGGGGCGCATAACGAGCAGTACTTC.

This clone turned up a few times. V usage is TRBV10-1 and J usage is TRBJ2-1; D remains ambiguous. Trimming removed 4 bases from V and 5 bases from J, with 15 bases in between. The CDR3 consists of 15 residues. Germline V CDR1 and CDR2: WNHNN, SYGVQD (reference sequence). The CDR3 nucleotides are TGCGCCAGCAGTGCTTTTAGCTCTGGGAACAATGAGCAGTTCTTC. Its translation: CASSAFSSGNNEQFF.

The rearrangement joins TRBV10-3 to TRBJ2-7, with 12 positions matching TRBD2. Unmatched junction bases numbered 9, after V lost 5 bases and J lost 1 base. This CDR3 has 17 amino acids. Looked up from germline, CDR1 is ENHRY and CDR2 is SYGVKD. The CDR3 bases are TGTGCCATCAGTACCCCGGGACTAGCGGGTGGGTCCTACGAGCAGTACTTC. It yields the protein CAISTPGLAGGSYEQYF.

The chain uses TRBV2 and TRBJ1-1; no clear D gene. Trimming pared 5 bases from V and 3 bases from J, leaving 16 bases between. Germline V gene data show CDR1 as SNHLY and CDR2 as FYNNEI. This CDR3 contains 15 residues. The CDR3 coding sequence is TGTGCCAGCAGTTCCAATCGGGGAGAGTACACTGAAGCTTTCTTT. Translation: CASSSNRGEYTEAFF.

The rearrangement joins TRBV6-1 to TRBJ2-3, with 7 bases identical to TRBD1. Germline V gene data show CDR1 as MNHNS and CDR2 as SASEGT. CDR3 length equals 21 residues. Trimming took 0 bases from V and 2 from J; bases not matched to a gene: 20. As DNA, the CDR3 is TGTGCCAGCAGTGAAGCGATCTCGAGACAGGGCCGAACTTTTAACACAGATACGCAGTATTTT. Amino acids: CASSEAISRQGRTFNTDTQYF.

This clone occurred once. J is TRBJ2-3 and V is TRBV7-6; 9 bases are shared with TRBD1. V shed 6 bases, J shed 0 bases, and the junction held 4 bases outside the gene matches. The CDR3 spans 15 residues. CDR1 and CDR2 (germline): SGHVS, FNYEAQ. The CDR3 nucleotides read TGTGCCAGCAGGGCCGGGACAGGGAGCACAGATACGCAGTATTTT. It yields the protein CASRAGTGSTDTQYF.

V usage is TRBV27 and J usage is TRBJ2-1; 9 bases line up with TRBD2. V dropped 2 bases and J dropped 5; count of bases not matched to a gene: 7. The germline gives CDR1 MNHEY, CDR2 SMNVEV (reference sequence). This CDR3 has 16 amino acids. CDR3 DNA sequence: TGTGCCAGCAGTTTAAGCGGCGGGGGGGAGAACAATGAGCAGTTCTTC. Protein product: CASSLSGGGENNEQFF.

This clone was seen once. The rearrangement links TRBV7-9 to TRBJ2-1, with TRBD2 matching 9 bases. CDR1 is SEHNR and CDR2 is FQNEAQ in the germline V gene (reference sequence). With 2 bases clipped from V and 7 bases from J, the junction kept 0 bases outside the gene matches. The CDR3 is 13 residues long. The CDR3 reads CASSLLAGNEQFF. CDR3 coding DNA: TGTGCCAGCAGCTTACTAGCGGGGAATGAGCAGTTCTTC.

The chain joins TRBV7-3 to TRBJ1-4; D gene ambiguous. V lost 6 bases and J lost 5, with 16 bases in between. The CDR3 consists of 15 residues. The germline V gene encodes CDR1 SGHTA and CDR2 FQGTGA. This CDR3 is CASRRTGSGNEKLFF. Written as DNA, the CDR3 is TGTGCCAGCAGACGTACTGGCAGTGGGAATGAAAAACTGTTTTTT. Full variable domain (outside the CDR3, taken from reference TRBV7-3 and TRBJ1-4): GAGVSQTPSNKVTEKGKYVELRCDPISGHTALYWYRQSLGQGPEFLIYFQGTGAADDSGLPNDRFFAVRPEGSVSTLKIQRTERGDSAVYLCASRRTGSGNEKLFFGSGTQLSVL.

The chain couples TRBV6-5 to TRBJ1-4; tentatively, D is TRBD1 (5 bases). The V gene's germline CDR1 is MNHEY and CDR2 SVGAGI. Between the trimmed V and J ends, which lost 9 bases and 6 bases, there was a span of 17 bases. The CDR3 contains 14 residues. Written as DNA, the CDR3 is TGTGCCAGTTCAGTTGCAGGGATTGATGAAAAACTGTTTTTT. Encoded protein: CASSVAGIDEKLFF.

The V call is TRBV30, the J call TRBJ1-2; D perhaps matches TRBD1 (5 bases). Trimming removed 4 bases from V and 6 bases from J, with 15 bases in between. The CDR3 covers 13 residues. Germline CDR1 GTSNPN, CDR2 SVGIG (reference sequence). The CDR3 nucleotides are TGTGCCTGGACGTCTGGAGGGACTGATGGCTACACCTTC. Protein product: CAWTSGGTDGYTF.

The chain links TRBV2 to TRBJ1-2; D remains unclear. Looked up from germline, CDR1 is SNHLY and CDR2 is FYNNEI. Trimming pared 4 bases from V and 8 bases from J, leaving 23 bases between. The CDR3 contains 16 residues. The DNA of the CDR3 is TGTGCCAGCAGTGGGGTCAGTGGATGGACGATGGGGGGCTACACCTTC. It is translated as CASSGVSGWTMGGYTF.

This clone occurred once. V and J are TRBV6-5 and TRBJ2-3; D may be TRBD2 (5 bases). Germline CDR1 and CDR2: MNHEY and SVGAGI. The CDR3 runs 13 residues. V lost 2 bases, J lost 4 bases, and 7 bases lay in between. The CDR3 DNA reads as TGTGCCAGCAGTTACACGGAGGCAGATACGCAGTATTTT. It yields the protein CASSYTEADTQYF.

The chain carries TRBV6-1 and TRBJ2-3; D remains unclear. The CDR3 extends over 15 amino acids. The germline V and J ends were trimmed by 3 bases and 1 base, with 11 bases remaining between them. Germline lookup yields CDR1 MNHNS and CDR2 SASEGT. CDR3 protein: CASSDIATRTDTQYF. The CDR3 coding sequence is TGTGCCAGCAGTGACATAGCCACCCGCACAGATACGCAGTATTTT.

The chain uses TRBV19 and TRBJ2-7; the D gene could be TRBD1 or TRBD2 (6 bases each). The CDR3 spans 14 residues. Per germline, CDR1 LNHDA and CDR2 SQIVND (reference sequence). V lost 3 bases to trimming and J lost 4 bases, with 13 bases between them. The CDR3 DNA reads TGTGCCAGTAGTATCGGGGGCTTCGGATACGAGCAGTACTTC. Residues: CASSIGGFGYEQYF.

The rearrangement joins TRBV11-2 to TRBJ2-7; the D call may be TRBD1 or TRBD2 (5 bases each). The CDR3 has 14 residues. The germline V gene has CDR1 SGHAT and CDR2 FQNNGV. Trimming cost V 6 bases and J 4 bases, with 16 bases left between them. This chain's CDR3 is CASSRGPTPYEQYF. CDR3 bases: TGTGCCAGCAGTCGGGGACCAACCCCTTACGAGCAGTACTTC.

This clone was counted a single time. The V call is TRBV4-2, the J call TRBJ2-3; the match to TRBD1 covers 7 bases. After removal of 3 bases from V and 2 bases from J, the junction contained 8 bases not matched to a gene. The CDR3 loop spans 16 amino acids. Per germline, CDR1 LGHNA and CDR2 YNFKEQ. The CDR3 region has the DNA TGTGCCAGCAGCCAGGAGCAGGACAGGTACACAGATACGCAGTATTTT. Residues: CASSQEQDRYTDTQYF.

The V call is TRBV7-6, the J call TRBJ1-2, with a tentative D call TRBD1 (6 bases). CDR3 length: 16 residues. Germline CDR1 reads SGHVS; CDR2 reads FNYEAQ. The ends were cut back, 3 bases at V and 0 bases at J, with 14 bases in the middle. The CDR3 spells CASSLSPGDTNYGYTF. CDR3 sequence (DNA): TGTGCCAGCAGCTTGAGTCCAGGGGACACTAACTATGGCTACACCTTC.

This chain's CDR3 is CASSSSVELETQYF. CDR3 in DNA: TGTGCCAGCAGCTCATCGGTCGAACTTGAGACCCAGTACTTC. The chain joins TRBV7-6 to TRBJ2-7; no reliable D call. The last part of the DNA fits TRBJ2-5 better; the J call may be wrong. CDR1 is SGHVS and CDR2 is FNYEAQ in the germline V gene. The CDR3 runs 14 residues.

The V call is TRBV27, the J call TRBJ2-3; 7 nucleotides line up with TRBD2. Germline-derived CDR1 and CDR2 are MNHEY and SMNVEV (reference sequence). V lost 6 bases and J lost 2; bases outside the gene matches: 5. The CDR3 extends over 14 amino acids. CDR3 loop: CASSRLADTDTQYF. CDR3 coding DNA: TGTGCCAGCAGCAGACTAGCTGACACAGATACGCAGTATTTT.

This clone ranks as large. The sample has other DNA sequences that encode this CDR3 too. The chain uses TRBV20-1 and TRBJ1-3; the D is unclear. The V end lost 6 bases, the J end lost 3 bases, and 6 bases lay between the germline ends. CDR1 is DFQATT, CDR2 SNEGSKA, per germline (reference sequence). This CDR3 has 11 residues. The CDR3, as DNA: TGCAGTGCCCTCGGTGGAAACACCATATATTTT. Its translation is CSALGGNTIYF.

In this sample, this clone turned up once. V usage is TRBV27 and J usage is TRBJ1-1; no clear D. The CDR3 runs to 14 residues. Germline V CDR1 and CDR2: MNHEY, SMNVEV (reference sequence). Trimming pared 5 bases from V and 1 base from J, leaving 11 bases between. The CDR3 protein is CASSKGNSNTEAFF. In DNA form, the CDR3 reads TGTGCCAGCAGTAAGGGTAATTCGAACACTGAAGCTTTCTTT.

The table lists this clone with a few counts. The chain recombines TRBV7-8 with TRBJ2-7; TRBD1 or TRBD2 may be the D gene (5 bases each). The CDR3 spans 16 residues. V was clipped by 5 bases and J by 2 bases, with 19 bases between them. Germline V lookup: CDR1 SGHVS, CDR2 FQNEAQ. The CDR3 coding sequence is TGTGCCAGCAGCCCCTCCGAGGGGCGGCTGACCTACGAGCAGTACTTC. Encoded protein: CASSPSEGRLTYEQYF.

CDR3 DNA sequence: TGCAGCGTTGAAGAATGGGACGGGGGGGGCATGGAAGCTTTCTTT. Translated: CSVEEWDGGGMEAFF. The chain combines TRBV29-1 with TRBJ1-1; D is possibly TRBD1 (6 bases). Trimming stripped 0 bases from V and 8 bases from J, with 19 bases between. From germline, CDR1 is SQVTM and CDR2 ANQGSEA. The CDR3 is 15 amino acids. The full variable domain, in which reference TRBV29-1 and TRBJ1-1 provide the parts outside the CDR3, is SAVISQKPSRDICQRGTSLTIQCQVDSQVTMMFWYRQQPGQSLTLIATANQGSEATYESGFVIDKFPISRPNLTFSTLTVSNMSPEDSSIYLCSVEEWDGGGMEAFFGQGTRLTVV.

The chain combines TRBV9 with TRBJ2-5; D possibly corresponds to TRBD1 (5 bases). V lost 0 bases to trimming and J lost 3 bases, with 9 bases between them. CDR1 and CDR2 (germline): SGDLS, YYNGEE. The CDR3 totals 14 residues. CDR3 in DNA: TGTGCCAGCAGCGTAGGTGGCAGGGAAGAGACCCAGTACTTC. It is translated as CASSVGGREETQYF.

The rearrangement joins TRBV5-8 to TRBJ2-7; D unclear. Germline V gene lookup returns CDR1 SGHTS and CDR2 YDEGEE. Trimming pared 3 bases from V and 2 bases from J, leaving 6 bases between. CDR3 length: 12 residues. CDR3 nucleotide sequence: TGTGCCAGCAGCTACGGCACCTACGAGCAGTACTTC. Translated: CASSYGTYEQYF.